These 21 T cell receptor beta chains originate from one sample sequenced in a study of blood T cell repertoires in COVID-19. The method was immunoSEQ multiplex PCR; TCRdb's version includes in-frame clones alone and lacks a portion of them. The sample includes around 100,000 clones, 86% of them seen just once. Material for sequencing was peripheral blood. These receptors were obtained from a man older than 75 with acute or convalescent COVID-19.

The chain carries TRBV5-1 and TRBJ2-2, with 13 bases fitting TRBD2. CDR3 length: 18 amino acids. In germline, CDR1 is SGHRS, CDR2 YFSETQ. V shed 4 bases, J shed 2 bases, and the junction held 8 bases outside the gene matches. The CDR3 DNA sequence: TGCGCCAGCAGCCTTTTAGGGACTAGCGGGGTTAACACCGGGGAGCTGTTTTTT. This codes for CASSLLGTSGVNTGELFF. The complete variable domain, with remaining parts taken from reference TRBV5-1 and TRBJ2-2, reads KAGVTQTPRYLIKTRGQQVTLSCSPISGHRSVSWYQQTPGQGLQFLFEYFSETQRNKGNFPGRFSGRQFSNSRSEMNVSTLELGDSALYLCASSLLGTSGVNTGELFFGEGSRLTVL.

The chain uses TRBV28 and TRBJ2-1, with D tentatively TRBD2 (5 bases). Trimming removed 7 bases at V and 12 bases at J, with 25 bases between. The CDR3 is 15 residues long. Germline V gene data show CDR1 as MDHEN and CDR2 as SYDVKM. This CDR3 is CASTKSLPRSAGQFF. CDR3 nucleotide sequence: TGTGCCAGCACCAAATCCCTGCCTAGGTCCGCGGGGCAGTTCTTC.

This clone was seen a handful of times. The CDR3 loop reads CASSQEGTLNEQFF. CDR3 DNA sequence: TGTGCCAGCAGCCAAGAAGGGACTCTTAATGAGCAGTTCTTC. The chain recombines TRBV7-2 with TRBJ2-1, with D possibly being TRBD2 (6 bases). This CDR3 has 14 amino acids. V dropped 5 bases and J dropped 7 bases, with 15 bases sitting between them. Germline values: CDR1 SGHTA, CDR2 FQGNSA.

The chain employs TRBV19 and TRBJ1-5; D may be TRBD1 (6 bases). V lost 7 bases and J 0 bases, leaving 13 bases between the germline ends. The CDR3 covers 15 residues. Germline V lookup: CDR1 LNHDA, CDR2 SQIVND (reference sequence). The CDR3 DNA sequence: TGTGCCAGTACCAGGACAGATTATAGCAATCAGCCCCAGCATTTT. Translated: CASTRTDYSNQPQHF.

CDR3 coding DNA: TGTGCCAGTAGTATGGGACAGGCCTACGAAAAACTGTTTTTT. It codes for CASSMGQAYEKLFF. V and J are TRBV19 and TRBJ1-4, with TRBD1 matching 8 bases. J gave up 8 bases and V 3 bases, and 5 bases lay outside the gene matches. The CDR3 has 14 amino acids. Per the germline V gene, CDR1 is LNHDA and CDR2 is SQIVND (reference sequence).

The CDR3 nucleotides read TGTGCCAGCAGCTTACGGACTAGCGGGACCTACGAGCAGTACTTC. Residues: CASSLRTSGTYEQYF. The J gene is TRBJ2-7, the V gene TRBV7-2; 12 bases are shared with TRBD2. The J segment lost 2 bases and the V segment lost 2 bases, leaving 1 base of the junction unmatched. This CDR3 is built from 15 residues. CDR1 is SGHTA and CDR2 is FQGNSA in the germline V gene.

This sequence joins TRBV2 and TRBJ2-7; TRBD1 agrees at 9 bases. The trim removed 8 bases at V and 1 base at J, leaving 3 bases unmatched. The CDR3 covers 13 residues. Germline V gene lookup returns CDR1 SNHLY and CDR2 FYNNEI. The CDR3 region is CASRDRASYEQYF. CDR3 DNA sequence: TGTGCCAGCCGGGACAGGGCTTCCTACGAGCAGTACTTC.

The chain combines TRBV9 with TRBJ1-5; TRBD1 might be the D (6 bases). Germline lookup yields CDR1 SGDLS and CDR2 YYNGEE. The germline V and J ends were trimmed by 4 bases and 0 bases, with 11 bases remaining between them. There are 15 residues in the CDR3. This CDR3 is CASSPGTTSNQPQHF. The CDR3 DNA reads as TGTGCCAGCAGCCCCGGGACAACTAGCAATCAGCCCCAGCATTTT.

This clone appeared a few times. This chain uses TRBV28 with TRBJ2-7, with 10 nucleotides matching TRBD1. The CDR3 consists of 16 residues. Germline trimming cut 2 bases from V and 2 bases from J; bases unmatched to any gene: 6. Germline loops: CDR1 MDHEN, CDR2 SYDVKM. CDR3 loop: CASSLPPGQGTYEQYF. The CDR3 coding sequence is TGTGCCAGCAGTTTACCCCCGGGACAGGGGACCTACGAGCAGTACTTC.

J is TRBJ2-4 and V is TRBV28; TRBD2 agrees at 8 bases. Germline CDR1 is MDHEN and CDR2 is SYDVKM. Trimming took 7 bases from V and 4 from J; bases not matched to a gene: 3. This CDR3 region has 13 residues. CDR3 in DNA: TGTGCCAGCAAGGAGCGGGGGAAAAACATTCAGTACTTC. Its translation is CASKERGKNIQYF.

This clone was observed a single time. V gene TRBV6-5 combines with J gene TRBJ1-3; TRBD1 agrees at 9 bases. Germline trimming cut 6 bases from V and 4 bases from J; bases unmatched to any gene: 7. The CDR3 covers 15 residues. From germline, CDR1 is MNHEY and CDR2 SVGAGI. CDR3 loop: CASSSGTGTGNTIYF. CDR3 DNA sequence: TGTGCCAGCAGCTCCGGGACAGGGACAGGAAACACCATATATTTT.

The chain recombines TRBV7-2 with TRBJ2-7; the match to TRBD1 covers 12 bases. Losses at the gene ends were 5 bases for V and 5 bases for J; bases not matched to a gene: 13. This CDR3 is 17 amino acids long. The germline V gene has CDR1 SGHTA and CDR2 FQGNSA. The CDR3 nucleotides read TGTGCCAGCAGCGCGGGGGACAGGGGGCACTGGAGGGACGAGCAGTACTTC. It translates to CASSAGDRGHWRDEQYF.

The chain carries TRBV20-1 and TRBJ1-2, with 8 bases matching TRBD1. The trim removed 5 bases at V and 8 bases at J, leaving 4 bases unmatched. CDR1 and CDR2 (germline): DFQATT, SNEGSKA (reference sequence). The CDR3 totals 11 residues. The CDR3 spells CSAQTGVGYTF. The CDR3 region has the DNA TGCAGTGCTCAGACAGGGGTCGGCTACACCTTC.

This rearrangement joins TRBV9 to TRBJ2-7, with 7 bases matching TRBD2. The CDR3 contains 14 residues. V gave up 0 bases and J gave up 5 bases; unmatched junction bases: 5. The germline gives CDR1 SGDLS, CDR2 YYNGEE. CDR3 residues: CASSVVGGFDEQYF. The CDR3 DNA reads as TGTGCCAGCAGCGTAGTGGGGGGGTTTGACGAGCAGTACTTC. Based on the CDR3 plus reference TRBV9 and TRBJ2-7, the full variable domain is DSGVTQTPKHLITATGQRVTLRCSPRSGDLSVYWYQQSLDQGLQFLIQYYNGEERAKGNILERFSAQQFPDLHSELNLSSLELGDSALYFCASSVVGGFDEQYFGPGTRLTVT.

This rearrangement joins TRBV6-2 or TRBV6-3 to TRBJ2-2, with TRBD2 identical over 8 bases. Germline CDR1 reads MNHEY; CDR2 reads SVGEGT. The CDR3 is 13 residues long. V was clipped by 6 bases and J by 8 bases; unmatched bases: 5. The CDR3 DNA reads TGTGCCAGCAGCTCTACTAGCGGAGGGGAGCTGTTTTTT. It encodes CASSSTSGGELFF.

This chain links TRBV5-6 with TRBJ2-7; no clear D. V was clipped by 5 bases and J by 0 bases, with 15 bases between them. Germline CDR1 is SGHDT and CDR2 is YYEEEE. The CDR3 sequence is 15 residues long. CDR3 DNA: TGTGCCAGCAGTTTGAGGAGTCGAGTCTCCTACGAGCAGTACTTC. It translates to CASSLRSRVSYEQYF.

The chain has TRBV6-5 and TRBJ2-2, with D possibly TRBD1 on 6 matching bases. The germline V gene encodes CDR1 MNHEY and CDR2 SVGAGI. There are 15 residues in the CDR3. The V end lost 0 bases, the J end lost 5 bases, and 10 bases lay between the germline ends. In DNA form, the CDR3 reads TGTGCCAGCAGTTACTCCTTAAGGGGGACCGGGGAGCTGTTTTTT. Amino acid sequence: CASSYSLRGTGELFF.

The chain employs TRBV10-3 and TRBJ2-1; TRBD2 aligns across 7 bases. There are 14 residues in the CDR3. V was clipped by 7 bases and J by 6 bases; unmatched bases: 9. Germline loops: CDR1 ENHRY, CDR2 SYGVKD. The CDR3 loop is CAITPSGTLNEQFF. CDR3 bases: TGTGCCATCACACCCAGCGGGACTCTCAATGAGCAGTTCTTC.

This chain links TRBV28 with TRBJ1-2, with D tentatively TRBD1 (6 bases). Per germline, CDR1 MDHEN and CDR2 SYDVKM. V lost 6 bases to trimming and J lost 0 bases, with 11 bases between them. The CDR3 covers 14 residues. The CDR3 DNA is TGTGCCAGCAGCCCGGACAGTCCTAACTATGGCTACACCTTC. Translated, it gives CASSPDSPNYGYTF.

The chain joins TRBV7-6 to TRBJ2-6; 8 bases are a match to TRBD1. The junction had 6 bases not matched to a gene; V was cut back by 2 bases and J by 0 bases. The length of the CDR3 is 18 residues. CDR1 is SGHVS, CDR2 FNYEAQ, per germline. CDR3 in DNA: TGTGCCAGCAGCTTAAATGACAGGGGTCCCTCTGGGGCCAACGTCCTGACTTTC. Translated, it gives CASSLNDRGPSGANVLTF.

V is TRBV7-2 and J is TRBJ2-1; tentatively, D is TRBD2 (5 bases). The CDR3 has 14 amino acids. With 8 bases removed from V and 6 bases from J, the gap between germline ends came to 17 bases. The V gene's germline CDR1 is SGHTA and CDR2 FQGNSA. The CDR3 region has the DNA TGTGCCAGCTCTCTAGTGGGAGCGGTCAATGAGCAGTTCTTC. Translating gives CASSLVGAVNEQFF.